This is a list of T cell receptor beta chains from one sample in a study of T-cell memory formation after mild COVID-19. In TCRdb, the 5' RACE reads were re-called with MiXCR into one record per CDR3 protein. The sample includes roughly 130,000 distinct CDR3 sequences, approximately 6.3% of them seen just once. The sample taken for sequencing was PBMCs or a T cell subset sorted from them (not recorded which). These receptors originate from an adult woman who had mild COVID-19 (a few samples of this study predate the infection). Cell type and time point are not known. Each CDR3 is given with its conserved first and last residue. A D gene is named only where the DNA matches it firmly. Not every row has a clone size; where given, it reads once, few, many or a size class.

>TRBV12-3/TRBV12-4|few|TRBJ2-3|TRBD2
CASSFGTSGGTDTQYF
TGTGCCAGCAGTTTCGGGACTAGCGGGGGGACAGATACGCAGTATTTT
>TRBV21-1|few|TRBJ1-1|NA
CASNREGPAFF
TGTGCCAGCAATAGGGAGGGGCCAGCTTTCTTT
>TRBV12-3/TRBV12-4|few|TRBJ2-5|TRBD1
CASSSVLGTGHLETQYF
TGTGCCAGCAGTTCCGTACTCGGGACAGGGCATTTGGAGACCCAGTACTTC
>TRBV10-3|few|TRBJ1-2|TRBD1
CAISDEGQYGYTF
TGTGCCATCAGTGACGAGGGACAGTATGGCTACACCTTC
>TRBV10-3|NA|TRBJ2-5|TRBD2
CAISDGTSTETQYF
TGTGCCATCAGTGATGGGACTAGTACTGAGACCCAGTACTTC
>TRBV20-1|few|TRBJ2-3|TRBD2
CSARPGTSGPTDTQYF
TGCAGTGCTAGACCCGGGACTAGCGGGCCCACAGATACGCAGTATTTT
>TRBV5-1|few|TRBJ1-4|TRBD1
CASSVGQSTNEKLFF
TGCGCCAGCAGCGTGGGACAGTCAACTAATGAAAAACTGTTTTTT
>TRBV5-1|many|TRBJ2-7|NA
CASSLAVAETYEQYF
TGCGCCAGCAGCTTGGCAGTAGCGGAGACCTACGAGCAGTACTTC
>TRBV7-9|many|TRBJ2-3|NA
CASSLAGAGYTQYF
TGTGCCAGCAGCTTAGCGGGGGCAGGGTATACGCAGTATTTT
>TRBV7-8|NA|TRBJ2-7|NA
CASSFGRASYEQYF
TGTGCCAGCAGCTTCGGCAGGGCCTCCTACGAGCAGTACTTC